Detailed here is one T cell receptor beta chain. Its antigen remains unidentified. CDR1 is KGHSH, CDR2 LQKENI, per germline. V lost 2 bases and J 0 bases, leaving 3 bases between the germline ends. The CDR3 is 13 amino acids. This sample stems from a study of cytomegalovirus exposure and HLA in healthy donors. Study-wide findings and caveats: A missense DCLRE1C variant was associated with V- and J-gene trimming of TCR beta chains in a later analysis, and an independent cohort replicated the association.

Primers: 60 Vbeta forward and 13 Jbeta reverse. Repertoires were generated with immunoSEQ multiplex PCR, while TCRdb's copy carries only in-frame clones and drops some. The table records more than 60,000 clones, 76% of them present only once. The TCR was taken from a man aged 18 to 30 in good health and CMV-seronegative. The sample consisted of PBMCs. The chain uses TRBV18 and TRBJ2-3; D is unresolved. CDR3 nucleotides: TGTGCCAGCTCACCAGCGAGCACAGATACGCAGTATTTT. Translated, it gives CASSPASTDTQYF. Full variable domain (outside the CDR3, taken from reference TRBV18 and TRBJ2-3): NAGVMQNPRHLVRRRGQEARLRCSPMKGHSHVYWYRQLPEEGLKFMVYLQKENIIDESGMPKERFSAEFPKEGPSILRIQQVVRGDSAAYFCASSPASTDTQYFGPGTRLTVL.